The source of this T cell receptor (beta chain) is a study of blood T cell repertoires in COVID-19. Background on the study: PBMCs, B-cell-depleted T cells, or T cells provided the cDNA or gDNA that made up the material.

As processed by the authors: Counts of nucleated cells, estimated from reference gene primer amplification, were obtained. The method was immunoSEQ multiplex PCR; TCRdb's version includes in-frame clones alone and lacks a portion of them. V and J calls plus clone size are reproduced from that table; the DNA served to infer D and trimming. The sample shows under 500,000 clones, roughly 91% of them seen only once. Germline-derived CDR1 and CDR2 are SGHNT and YYREEE (reference sequence). Trimming cost V 4 bases and J 6 bases, with 19 bases left between them. The CDR3 sequence is 16 residues long. The sample consisted of peripheral blood. The TCR originated in a woman younger than 45 with acute or convalescent COVID-19. The chain couples TRBV5-4 to TRBJ1-4; D may be TRBD1 (6 bases). In DNA form, the CDR3 reads TGTGCCAGCAGCCTGTCAACCGGGACAAGGGATGAAAAACTGTTTTTT. It codes for CASSLSTGTRDEKLFF.